This T cell receptor (beta chain) was identified during a study of blood T cells in healthy people across ages. Study-level results: Observed TCR beta diversity per million T cells went down as age went up. This fall followed a roughly linear course with age.

This clonotype was picked up a small number of times. Its antigen remains unknown. CDR3 length: 16 residues. Per the germline V gene, CDR1 is SGHRS and CDR2 is YFSETQ. With 4 bases clipped from V and 0 bases from J, the junction kept 5 bases outside the gene matches. PCR was performed a second time for roughly 7 to 12 cycles using a sample-barcoded 5' primer and a J-beta primer mix. TCRdb used MiXCR to reprocess the 5' RACE reads, holding one entry per CDR3 protein. The table records approximately 800,000 distinct CDR3 sequences, more than 20% of them present only once. These records were also assigned to another study, of T cells of mothers and their children. As that report states: The authors detected no persistent microchimeric T cell clones.

The chain recombines TRBV5-1 with TRBJ2-2; the match to TRBD2 covers 8 bases. This clonotype was obtained from a boy aged 5-17 years in good health. Sequenced sample: blood. DNA of the CDR3: TGCGCCAGCAGCCTTACTAGCGGCGCGAACACCGGGGAGCTGTTTTTT. The encoded protein is CASSLTSGANTGELFF.